One and the same sample provided the 21 T cell receptor beta chains below, sequenced in a study of blood T cell repertoires in COVID-19. TCRdb's table, derived via immunoSEQ multiplex PCR, lists solely in-frame clones and lacks some. The table has 180,000 or so clones, 84% seen once. Material for sequencing was PBMCs or T cells enriched from blood (not recorded which). Source of these receptors: a middle-aged man who had recovered from COVID-19.

The V and J genes are TRBV5-5 and TRBJ2-7; perhaps TRBD1 as D (6 bases). Germline CDR1 is SGHKS and CDR2 is YYEKEE (reference sequence). The CDR3 has 13 residues. V lost 1 base, J lost 4 bases, and 9 bases lay in between. CDR3 residues: CASSLQGSYEQYF. In DNA, the CDR3 is TGTGCCAGCAGCTTGCAGGGGTCGTACGAGCAGTACTTC.

V gene TRBV7-2 combines with J gene TRBJ2-3, with D unresolved. The CDR3 runs 14 residues. Germline assignment: CDR1 SGHTA and CDR2 FQGNSA. V was pared by 4 bases and J by 2 bases, with 10 bases between. CDR3 DNA sequence: TGTGCCAGCAGCTCTCGACTCGACACAGATACGCAGTATTTT. This sequence encodes CASSSRLDTDTQYF.

This clone has only one observation. The V call is TRBV18, the J call TRBJ2-7; D not certain. Trimming stripped 2 bases from V and 2 bases from J, with 10 bases between. Germline assignment: CDR1 KGHSH and CDR2 LQKENI. This CDR3 has 14 residues. The DNA for the CDR3 is TGTGCCAGCTCACCAGAGAGTGTTACCTACGAGCAGTACTTC. It encodes CASSPESVTYEQYF.

Written as DNA, the CDR3 is TGTGCCGTAGCAGCGTACTCTGGAAACACCATATATTTT. Residues: CAVAAYSGNTIYF. The chain recombines TRBV10-3 with TRBJ1-3; D is ambiguous. CDR1 is ENHRY, CDR2 SYGVKD, per germline. CDR3 length: 13 residues. The V end lost 11 bases, the J end lost 0 bases, and 11 bases lay between the germline ends.

This chain connects TRBV4-2 to TRBJ2-7; D might be TRBD2 (6 bases). V was pared by 0 bases and J by 6 bases, with 12 bases between. The CDR3 has 14 amino acids. The germline V gene encodes CDR1 LGHNA and CDR2 YNFKEQ. The CDR3 DNA follows: TGTGCCAGCAGCCAAGAGGTTAGGCGGGGCGAGCAGTACTTC. This gives the protein CASSQEVRRGEQYF.

This chain links TRBV13 with TRBJ1-3; D unclear. Germline V CDR1 and CDR2: PRHDT, FYEKMQ (reference sequence). CDR3 length: 15 residues. Trimming took 5 bases from V and 0 from J, leaving 11 bases between them. CDR3 sequence: CASSTTRSSGNTIYF. The CDR3 region has the DNA TGTGCCAGCAGCACCACAAGAAGCTCTGGAAACACCATATATTTT.

The genes are TRBV7-8 and TRBJ1-2, with TRBD1 matching over 9 bases. The V gene's germline CDR1 is SGHVS and CDR2 FQNEAQ. V lost 5 bases and J lost 5; bases outside the gene matches: 3. The CDR3 spans 13 residues. The CDR3: CASSRGQGYGYTF. The CDR3 bases are TGTGCCAGCAGCCGTGGACAGGGGTATGGCTACACCTTC.

The chain joins TRBV4-1 to TRBJ1-1; 7 nucleotides agree with TRBD1. The J segment lost 0 bases and the V segment lost 8 bases, leaving 9 bases of the junction unmatched. Germline CDR1 and CDR2: MGHRA and YSYEKL. The CDR3 length is 15 residues. The CDR3 loop is CASSPGGQLNTEAFF. The CDR3 DNA reads as TGCGCCAGCTCTCCAGGGGGGCAGCTGAACACTGAAGCTTTCTTT.

This sequence joins TRBV28 and TRBJ1-2; maybe TRBD1 (6 bases). V lost 7 bases, J lost 2 bases, and 17 bases lay in between. The CDR3 covers 15 residues. The germline V gene encodes CDR1 MDHEN and CDR2 SYDVKM. The CDR3 region is CASTGQGSINYGYTF. In DNA form, the CDR3 reads TGTGCCAGCACTGGGCAGGGGAGTATCAACTATGGCTACACCTTC.

This clone occurred a few times. The V gene is TRBV6-5, the J gene TRBJ1-5; D is unclear. This CDR3 contains 14 residues. Trimming removed 5 bases at V and 5 bases at J, with 13 bases between. Per germline, CDR1 MNHEY and CDR2 SVGAGI. CDR3 residues: CASSPSYQDQPQHF. The CDR3 coding sequence is TGTGCCAGCAGTCCCTCATATCAGGATCAGCCCCAGCATTTT.

CDR3 sequence: CASSLVVRQGSGGYTF. The CDR3, as DNA: TGTGCCAGCAGCCTCGTCGTTAGACAGGGATCGGGGGGCTACACCTTC. V gene TRBV7-9 combines with J gene TRBJ1-2; 7 bases are shared with TRBD1. Germline loops: CDR1 SEHNR, CDR2 FQNEAQ (reference sequence). V dropped 5 bases and J dropped 8; count of bases not matched to a gene: 17. The CDR3 is 16 residues long.

This clone was detected once. The chain has TRBV19 and TRBJ1-3; D unresolved. The CDR3 is 13 residues long. Germline V gene data show CDR1 as LNHDA and CDR2 as SQIVND (reference sequence). V dropped 4 bases and J dropped 1 base, with 5 bases sitting between them. CDR3 nucleotides: TGTGCCAGTAGTACGGAGTCTGGAAACACCATATATTTT. Amino acid sequence: CASSTESGNTIYF.

The genes are TRBV3-1 (or the pseudogene TRBV3-2) and TRBJ1-1; TRBD1 agrees at 9 bases. The junction had 16 bases not matched to a gene; V was cut back by 5 bases and J by 0 bases. The CDR3 has 19 residues. The V gene's germline CDR1 is LGHDT and CDR2 YNNKEL (reference sequence). CDR3 nucleotides: TGTGCCAGCAGCAACAGACTCACAGGGGGCCGGGGGGTGAACACTGAAGCTTTCTTT. Its protein product is CASSNRLTGGRGVNTEAFF.

The V and J genes are TRBV19 and TRBJ1-1; D possibly corresponds to TRBD1 (5 bases). Germline V gene sequence: CDR1 LNHDA, CDR2 SQIVND (reference sequence). The CDR3 sequence is 13 residues long. V lost 3 bases and J lost 3, with 8 bases in between. CDR3 coding DNA: TGTGCCAGTAGTATTGGAGGGGACACTGAAGCTTTCTTT. It is translated as CASSIGGDTEAFF.

The chain carries TRBV5-1 and TRBJ1-1; the match to TRBD1 covers 7 bases. Germline values: CDR1 SGHRS, CDR2 YFSETQ. V was clipped by 2 bases and J by 6 bases; unmatched bases: 22. The CDR3 loop spans 19 amino acids. The CDR3 nucleotides read TGCGCCAGCAGCTTAAACAAGCTTCCGGGACAGCTACTCCCATCTGAAGCTTTCTTT. Amino acids: CASSLNKLPGQLLPSEAFF. The variable domain in full, with the rest retrieved from reference TRBV5-1 and TRBJ1-1, is KAGVTQTPRYLIKTRGQQVTLSCSPISGHRSVSWYQQTPGQGLQFLFEYFSETQRNKGNFPGRFSGRQFSNSRSEMNVSTLELGDSALYLCASSLNKLPGQLLPSEAFFGQGTRLTVV.

The chain is built from TRBV3-1 (or the pseudogene TRBV3-2) and TRBJ2-7; D unresolved. V was clipped by 2 bases and J by 3 bases, with 14 bases between them. CDR3 length equals 15 residues. In germline, CDR1 is LGHDT, CDR2 YNNKEL (reference sequence). CDR3 sequence: CASSQQQSSYYEQYF. CDR3 bases: TGTGCCAGCAGCCAACAACAGAGTTCTTACTACGAGCAGTACTTC.

The chain links TRBV28 to TRBJ1-6, with 11 positions matching TRBD1. This CDR3 contains 12 residues. Trimming cost V 6 bases and J 14 bases; bases outside gene matches: 3. The germline V gene has CDR1 MDHEN and CDR2 SYDVKM. CDR3 amino acids: CASRGTGGSLHF. CDR3 sequence (DNA): TGTGCCAGCAGGGGGACAGGGGGTTCCCTCCACTTT. The full variable domain, rest sourced from reference TRBV28 and TRBJ1-6, is DVKVTQSSRYLVKRTGEKVFLECVQDMDHENMFWYRQDPGLGLRLIYFSYDVKMKEKGDIPEGYSVSREKKERFSLILESASTNQTSMYLCASRGTGGSLHFGNGTRLTVT.

The chain is built from TRBV19 and TRBJ1-5; 7 nucleotides match TRBD1. V dropped 5 bases and J dropped 5; count of bases not matched to a gene: 12. Germline lookup yields CDR1 LNHDA and CDR2 SQIVND (reference sequence). The CDR3 has 16 amino acids. This CDR3 reads CASSSTGVFGYQPQHF. CDR3 in DNA: TGTGCCAGTAGTTCAACAGGGGTTTTTGGGTATCAGCCCCAGCATTTT.

The CDR3 region has the DNA TGTGCCAGCAGTTTAGATCCGGGGAGAAATCAGCCCCAGCATTTT. It is translated as CASSLDPGRNQPQHF. This chain joins TRBV28 and TRBJ1-5; D gene ambiguous. The CDR3 consists of 15 residues. Per germline, CDR1 MDHEN and CDR2 SYDVKM. V lost 2 bases to trimming and J lost 4 bases, with 12 bases between them. Full variable domain (remainder filled in from reference TRBV28 and TRBJ1-5): DVKVTQSSRYLVKRTGEKVFLECVQDMDHENMFWYRQDPGLGLRLIYFSYDVKMKEKGDIPEGYSVSREKKERFSLILESASTNQTSMYLCASSLDPGRNQPQHFGDGTRLSIL.

This chain uses TRBV18 with TRBJ1-3; no clear D. The CDR3 consists of 15 residues. Germline CDR1 and CDR2: KGHSH and LQKENI. V lost 0 bases, J lost 4 bases, and 10 bases lay in between. The CDR3 reads CASSPPSSGGNTIYF. The CDR3 DNA reads TGTGCCAGCTCACCACCGAGCTCCGGGGGAAACACCATATATTTT.

The V call is TRBV5-1, the J call TRBJ1-1; 7 nucleotides agree with TRBD1. This CDR3 comprises 14 residues. J gave up 6 bases and V 0 bases, and 5 bases lay outside the gene matches. Germline V gene data show CDR1 as SGHRS and CDR2 as YFSETQ. CDR3 bases: TGCGCCAGCAGCTTGGCAGGGGGGAGCGCTGAAGCTTTCTTT. This translates into CASSLAGGSAEAFF. Looking up the rest from reference TRBV5-1 and TRBJ1-1 gives the full variable domain: KAGVTQTPRYLIKTRGQQVTLSCSPISGHRSVSWYQQTPGQGLQFLFEYFSETQRNKGNFPGRFSGRQFSNSRSEMNVSTLELGDSALYLCASSLAGGSAEAFFGQGTRLTVV.